This entry features one T cell receptor (beta chain) sequence. Its antigen is unidentified. This sample is part of a study of T cell responses to AZD1222 COVID-19 vaccine. Study-wide findings and caveats: Spike-specific TCR breadth rose after two AZD1222 doses, and depth rose as well.

Germline V gene sequence: CDR1 MRHNA, CDR2 SNTAGT. The CDR3 spans 14 residues. V trimming: 5 bases; J trimming: 6 bases; junction bases outside the gene matches: 8. Produced via immunoSEQ multiplex PCR; TCRdb's table is partial and in-frame only. This sample has some 150,000 clones, with approximately 93% found just once. The chain combines TRBV6-4 with TRBJ2-7; TRBD2 aligns across 9 bases. The sequencing used peripheral blood, collected on day 0 of AZD1222 vaccination. This clonotype was sampled from an adult in good health. The CDR3 DNA follows: TGTGCCAGCAGTAACATAGCGGGAGTAGGCGAGCAGTACTTC. This encodes CASSNIAGVGEQYF.